These 17 T cell receptor beta chains were all obtained from the same sample, sequenced in a study of T cells in Graves' hyperthyroidism and ophthalmopathy (dated by TCRdb to between 2019 and 2020). The library came from multiplex PCR. Instrument on record: Illumina HiSeq 2000. Amplification of TCR beta CDR3 regions was carried out from RNA transcripts. The TCR CDR3 was subjected to a first round of RT-PCR using the HTBI primer set and the Qiagen OneStep RT-PCR kit. The raw public data were reprocessed by TCRdb itself: fastp quality trimming at Q25, MiXCR clonotype calling, in-frame beta chains only. Here each entry gathers all rows of one CDR3 protein and keeps the most common genes and DNA. The sample table lists more than 500,000 distinct CDR3 sequences, around 50% of them with a count of one. The ten largest clones capture about two fifths of the sample. Sequenced sample: peripheral blood or thyroid tissue (not recorded which). The origin of the receptors is an adult woman with Graves' disease, either hyperthyroidism or ophthalmopathy (not recorded which).

This clonotype was counted at least ten times. V gene TRBV7-9 combines with J gene TRBJ2-5, with D maybe TRBD2 (6 bases). The CDR3 spans 13 residues. CDR1 is SEHNR and CDR2 is FQNEAQ in the germline V gene (reference sequence). Trimming shortened V by 5 bases and J by 7 bases, and 14 bases separated the two germline ends. Here the CDR3 DNA reads TGTGCCAGCAGCCGGGACGAAGCGGGGACCCAGTACTTC. This translates into CASSRDEAGTQYF.

CDR3 in DNA: TGTGCCAGCACCCTACCTGCAGGCCCAGGCACTGAAGCTTTCTTT. Translated, it gives CASTLPAGPGTEAFF. The chain has TRBV10-3 and TRBJ1-1, with unresolved D. The germline CDR1 and CDR2 sequences are ENHRY and SYGVKD. The CDR3 covers 15 residues. Trimming cost V 10 bases and J 4 bases, with 22 bases left between them.

This chain connects TRBV19 to TRBJ1-2, with TRBD1 as a possible D gene (5 bases). The CDR3 contains 14 residues. V gave up 7 bases and J gave up 6 bases, with 18 bases separating them. The germline V gene encodes CDR1 LNHDA and CDR2 SQIVND (reference sequence). CDR3 region: CASTAQGGDDGYTF. The CDR3 coding sequence is TGTGCCAGTACCGCCCAGGGAGGGGACGATGGCTACACCTTC.

To note about this clonotype: Since no conserved phenylalanine or tryptophan closes the CDR3, a read error is the likely cause. The gene calls are TRBV20-1 and TRBJ1-1, with TRBD1 matching over 7 bases. V shed 0 bases and J 6 bases; nucleotides not matched to a gene: 10. The CDR3 has 15 amino acids. Germline-derived CDR1 and CDR2 are DFQATT and SNEGSKA (reference sequence). The CDR3 region has the DNA TGCAGTGCTAGAGATCATGGCAGGGGGGACGCTGAAGCTTTCCTT. It codes for CSARDHGRGDAEAFL.

This sequence joins TRBV2 and TRBJ2-7; no reliable D call. The CDR3 has 13 amino acids. CDR1 and CDR2 from the germline V gene are SNHLY and FYNNEI. V lost 2 bases, J lost 7 bases, and 12 bases lay in between. CDR3 nucleotide sequence: TGTGCCAGCAGTGAAATCCTTCTGGAGGAGCAGTACTTC. This encodes CASSEILLEEQYF.

Note on this clonotype: This may arise from a read error, as a much more abundant clone is one base away. This sequence joins TRBV5-1 and TRBJ1-3, with D unclear. V was cut by 7 bases and J by 0 bases, with 14 bases left in between. The V gene's germline CDR1 is SGHRS and CDR2 YFSETQ. This CDR3 contains 15 residues. CDR3 in amino acids: CASPTGSTSGNTIYF. The CDR3, as DNA: TGCGCCAGCCCCACGGGGAGCACCTCTGGAAACACCATATATTTT.

This clonotype was detected a few times. The chain employs TRBV19 and TRBJ2-6; D gene ambiguous. The CDR3 length is 15 residues. The ends were cut back, 11 bases at V and 0 bases at J, with 14 bases in the middle. Germline V gene lookup returns CDR1 LNHDA and CDR2 SQIVND (reference sequence). CDR3 DNA: TGTGCCTGGAGTGTAGGGCTCTCTGGGGCCAACGTCCTGACTTTC. Amino acids: CAWSVGLSGANVLTF.

The CDR3 reads CASKTLAANTEAFF. CDR3 DNA sequence: TGTGCCAGTAAGACGCTAGCGGCGAACACTGAAGCTTTCTTT. The gene calls are TRBV19 and TRBJ1-1, with D unclear. Per germline, CDR1 LNHDA and CDR2 SQIVND (reference sequence). The CDR3 runs 14 residues. The V gene lost 7 bases and the J gene lost 1 base, with 13 bases spanning the gap.

V usage is TRBV19 and J usage is TRBJ2-7, with D maybe TRBD1 (5 bases). V was trimmed by 5 bases and J by 0 bases, leaving 14 bases between them. CDR1 and CDR2 from the germline V gene are LNHDA and SQIVND (reference sequence). The CDR3 loop spans 15 amino acids. As DNA, the CDR3 is TGTGCCAGTAGTCCTTTAGACGGACACTCCTACGAGCAGTACTTC. This sequence encodes CASSPLDGHSYEQYF.

This clonotype was seen a single time. A much larger clone is a single base away; this may be a read error. The V gene is TRBV4-1, the J gene TRBJ1-2; maybe TRBD1 (6 bases). Germline V CDR1 and CDR2: MGHRA, YSYEKL. V was clipped by 0 bases and J by 5 bases, with 13 bases between them. The CDR3 is made up of 15 amino acids. The CDR3 reads CASSQDRDINYGYTF. CDR3 in DNA: TGCGCCAGCAGCCAAGATAGGGACATCAATTATGGCTACACCTTC.

The chain couples TRBV24-1 to TRBJ1-2; D is possibly TRBD1 (6 bases). Germline V gives CDR1 KGHDR, CDR2 SFDVKD. The CDR3 is 16 amino acids. Trimming left V 4 bases short and J 3 bases short, with 17 bases between. In DNA, the CDR3 is TGTGCCACCAGTGACTCAGGGACATCCTTTCACTATGGCTACACCTTC. As protein: CATSDSGTSFHYGYTF.

J is TRBJ2-5 and V is TRBV15, with TRBD1 matching 8 bases. Trimming cost V 4 bases and J 4 bases; bases outside gene matches: 5. The length of the CDR3 is 14 residues. Looked up from germline, CDR1 is LNHNV and CDR2 is YYDKDF (reference sequence). CDR3: CATSTDDRGETQYF. The DNA of the CDR3 is TGTGCCACCAGCACGGACGACAGGGGAGAGACCCAGTACTTC.

This chain joins TRBV25-1 and TRBJ1-1; D uncertain. V dropped 6 bases and J dropped 10 bases, with 15 bases sitting between them. CDR1 and CDR2 (germline): MGHDK, SYGVNS. The CDR3 is 12 residues long. CDR3 in amino acids: CASSLGPGPAFF. Here the CDR3 DNA reads TGTGCCAGCAGCTTAGGTCCAGGACCAGCTTTCTTT.

The V call is TRBV10-3, the J call TRBJ2-7; TRBD1 agrees at 7 bases. Germline V lookup: CDR1 ENHRY, CDR2 SYGVKD. The CDR3 is 13 amino acids. The trim removed 4 bases at V and 2 bases at J, leaving 2 bases unmatched. The CDR3 loop is CAISGDRPYEQYF. The CDR3 nucleotides read TGTGCCATCAGTGGGGACAGACCCTACGAGCAGTACTTC.

This clonotype was observed a handful of times. The rearrangement links TRBV2 to TRBJ1-6; D is undetermined. Germline V gene data show CDR1 as SNHLY and CDR2 as FYNNEI. V lost 7 bases, J lost 5 bases, and 24 bases lay in between. This CDR3 comprises 18 residues. The CDR3 loop reads CASTPVLGGWPNNSPLHF. CDR3 bases: TGTGCCAGCACTCCGGTGTTGGGCGGGTGGCCAAATAATTCACCCCTCCACTTT.

The chain is built from TRBV7-2 and TRBJ2-5, with D unresolved. Trimming pared 1 base from V and 5 bases from J, leaving 14 bases between. Germline assignment: CDR1 SGHTA and CDR2 FQGNSA. This CDR3 is 15 amino acids long. The DNA for the CDR3 is TGTGCCAGCAGCTTAGGGCGGCTCCTCGGGGAGACCCAGTACTTC. Protein sequence: CASSLGRLLGETQYF.

This clonotype occurred many times. The gene calls are TRBV5-1 and TRBJ1-1; 7 bases map to TRBD1. Germline V lookup: CDR1 SGHRS, CDR2 YFSETQ. The V gene end was trimmed by 3 bases and the J gene end by 4 bases; junction bases not matched to a gene: 6. The CDR3 is 14 amino acids. This chain's CDR3 is CASSWGQTSTEAFF. CDR3 sequence (DNA): TGCGCCAGCAGCTGGGGACAGACGAGCACTGAAGCTTTCTTT.